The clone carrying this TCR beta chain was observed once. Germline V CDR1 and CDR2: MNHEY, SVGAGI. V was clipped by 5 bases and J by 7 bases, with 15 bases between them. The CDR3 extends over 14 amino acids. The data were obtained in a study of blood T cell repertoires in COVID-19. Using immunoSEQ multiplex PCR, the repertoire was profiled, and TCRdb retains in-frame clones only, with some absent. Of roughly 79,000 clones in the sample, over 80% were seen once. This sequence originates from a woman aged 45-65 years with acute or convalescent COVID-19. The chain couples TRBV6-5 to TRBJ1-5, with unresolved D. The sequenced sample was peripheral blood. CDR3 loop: CASSNEGSEQPQHF. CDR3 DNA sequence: TGTGCCAGCAGTAACGAGGGTTCGGAACAGCCCCAGCATTTT.